Below, 6 T cell receptor beta chains from the same sample are listed, as sequenced in a study. Each CDR3 protein gets one entry after TCRdb re-called the RT-PCR reads with MiXCR. Among about 700,000 distinct CDR3 sequences listed, around 14% were seen once. The sequenced material came from memory CD4+ T cells from blood. The receptors stem from a female donor in good health, serving as a healthy control.

This clonotype occurred a few times. The V gene is TRBV20-1, the J gene TRBJ1-1; 10 bases are shared with TRBD1. This CDR3 has 13 residues. CDR1 and CDR2 (germline): DFQATT, SNEGSKA (reference sequence). V gave up 3 bases and J gave up 8 bases; unmatched junction bases: 6. CDR3 residues: CSARTGGDREAFF. The CDR3 DNA follows: TGCAGTGCTAGGACAGGGGGCGATAGGGAAGCTTTCTTT.

This clonotype was observed a handful of times. This chain connects TRBV5-1 to TRBJ2-1; D not resolved. Trimming removed 0 bases from V and 5 bases from J, with 9 bases in between. The V gene's germline CDR1 is SGHRS and CDR2 YFSETQ. This CDR3 is built from 14 residues. CDR3 nucleotides: TGCGCCAGCAGCTTGGACGCAGCCAACAATGAGCAGTTCTTC. It encodes CASSLDAANNEQFF.

This clonotype was picked up many times. This chain links TRBV20-1 with TRBJ1-2, with TRBD1 identical over 7 bases. The CDR3 has 11 residues. V was pared by 6 bases and J by 5 bases, with 3 bases of the junction left unmatched. CDR1 is DFQATT, CDR2 SNEGSKA, per germline (reference sequence). The CDR3 sequence: CSADREYGYTF. In DNA form, the CDR3 reads TGCAGTGCCGACAGGGAGTATGGCTACACCTTC.

This rearrangement joins TRBV24-1 to TRBJ1-5; 9 bases match TRBD1. Germline CDR1 KGHDR, CDR2 SFDVKD. This CDR3 has 16 residues. After removal of 4 bases from V and 0 bases from J, the junction contained 3 bases not matched to a gene. The CDR3 loop reads CATSDPGQGSNQPQHF. In DNA form, the CDR3 reads TGTGCCACCAGTGACCCGGGACAGGGTAGCAATCAGCCCCAGCATTTT.

This clonotype was observed at least ten times. V and J are TRBV4-3 and TRBJ1-5, with D perhaps TRBD1 (5 bases). The germline V and J ends were trimmed by 0 bases and 7 bases, with 13 bases remaining between them. CDR1 is LGHNA and CDR2 is YSLEER in the germline V gene. The CDR3 is made up of 15 amino acids. CDR3 sequence reads: CASSQDNRDSQPQHF. The CDR3 DNA sequence: TGCGCCAGCAGCCAAGATAATCGAGACAGCCAGCCCCAGCATTTT.

In this sample, this clonotype turned up a few times. The chain employs TRBV6-2 or TRBV6-3 and TRBJ1-5, with 9 bases lining up with TRBD1. From germline, CDR1 is MNHEY and CDR2 SVGEGT. The CDR3 is made up of 16 amino acids. With V trimmed by 0 bases and J by 4 bases, 4 bases remained unmatched. The CDR3 coding sequence is TGTGCCAGCAGTTACTCGGGGACAGGGAAGAATCAGCCCCAGCATTTT. Its protein product is CASSYSGTGKNQPQHF.